The TCR beta chain described here comes from a study of blood T cells in healthy people across ages. A second roughly 7 to 11 cycle PCR used barcoded and J-beta primers. TCRdb re-analysed the 5' RACE reads in MiXCR, keeping a single row per CDR3 protein. The profile shows about 690,000 distinct CDR3 sequences, around 43% of them singletons. Per germline, CDR1 SGHTA and CDR2 FQGTGA. With 3 bases removed from V and 4 bases from J, the gap between germline ends came to 7 bases. The CDR3 extends over 14 amino acids. Sequencing was carried out using blood. The receptor was derived from an elderly man in good health. The chain is built from TRBV7-3 and TRBJ2-6, with unresolved D. As DNA, the CDR3 is TGTGCCAGCAGCTTTACTGGGGGGGCCAACGTCCTGACTTTC. Protein product: CASSFTGGANVLTF.